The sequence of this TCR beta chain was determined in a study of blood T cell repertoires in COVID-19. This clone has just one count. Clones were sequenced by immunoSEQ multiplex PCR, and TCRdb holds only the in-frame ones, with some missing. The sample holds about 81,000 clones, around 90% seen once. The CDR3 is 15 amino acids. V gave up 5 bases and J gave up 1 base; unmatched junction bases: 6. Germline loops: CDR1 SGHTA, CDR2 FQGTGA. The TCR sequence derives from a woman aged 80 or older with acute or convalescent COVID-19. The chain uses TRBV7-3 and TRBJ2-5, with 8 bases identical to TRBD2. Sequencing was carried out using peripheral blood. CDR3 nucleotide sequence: TGTGCCAGCAGCACTAGCGGCGGCATCCAAGAGACCCAGTACTTC. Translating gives CASSTSGGIQETQYF.